These 21 T cell receptor beta chains were all obtained from the same sample, sequenced in a study of control samples from healthy donors and cancer patients. Some clones are missing from TCRdb's copy, which holds only in-frame ones; the method was immunoSEQ multiplex PCR. Of roughly 120,000 clones listed, roughly 90% are singletons. Sequencing input: blood. The receptor source for this set is a man aged 45-65 years in good health.

The genes are TRBV4-3 and TRBJ2-5; D assignment may be TRBD1 or TRBD2 (6 bases each). V lost 3 bases and J lost 4, with 12 bases in between. From germline, CDR1 is LGHNA and CDR2 YSLEER. The CDR3 is 14 residues long. The DNA of the CDR3 is TGCGCCAGCAGCCACCAACAGGGAGGAGAGACCCAGTACTTC. Its translation is CASSHQQGGETQYF.

CDR3 in amino acids: CASSLVASGAEQYF. The CDR3 nucleotides are TGTGCCAGCAGCTTGGTTGCTAGCGGGGCCGAGCAGTACTTC. The chain employs TRBV5-6 and TRBJ2-7; 9 bases map to TRBD2. Germline V lookup: CDR1 SGHDT, CDR2 YYEEEE. V dropped 0 bases and J dropped 6; count of bases not matched to a gene: 4. The CDR3 sequence is 14 residues long.

V gene TRBV19 combines with J gene TRBJ1-5, with TRBD1 identical over 8 bases. J was trimmed by 5 bases and V by 9 bases; bases with no gene match: 6. Looked up from germline, CDR1 is LNHDA and CDR2 is SQIVND (reference sequence). The CDR3 extends over 13 amino acids. DNA of the CDR3: TGTGCCAGCACGGACAGGGAGGATCAGCCCCAGCATTTT. As protein: CASTDREDQPQHF.

V and J are TRBV3-1 (or the pseudogene TRBV3-2) and TRBJ1-2; possibly TRBD1 for D (6 bases). CDR1 and CDR2 (germline): LGHDT, YNNKEL (reference sequence). V lost 1 base to trimming and J lost 4 bases, with 10 bases between them. The length of the CDR3 is 14 residues. The CDR3: CASSQAGQFYGYTF. CDR3 sequence (DNA): TGTGCCAGCAGCCAAGCAGGACAGTTCTATGGCTACACCTTC.

The J gene is TRBJ1-1, the V gene TRBV4-2, with 9 bases matching TRBD1. Germline loops: CDR1 LGHNA, CDR2 YNFKEQ. V lost 3 bases and J lost 4; bases outside the gene matches: 12. CDR3 size: 17 residues. The CDR3 reads CASSQDLPGQGITEAFF. As DNA, the CDR3 is TGTGCCAGCAGCCAGGACCTGCCGGGACAGGGAATCACTGAAGCTTTCTTT.

This chain joins TRBV1 and TRBJ2-7; the table calls TRBD1, which could not be checked here. TRBV1 is flagged as a pseudogene. This CDR3 is built from 16 residues. As DNA, the CDR3 is TGCACCAGCAGCCATAGCCTCGGACAGGACGGCGGCGAGCAGTACTTC. Translation: CTSSHSLGQDGGEQYF.

The chain is built from TRBV7-2 and TRBJ1-1, with no clear D. The ends were cut back, 5 bases at V and 1 base at J, with 11 bases in the middle. CDR1 is SGHTA, CDR2 FQGNSA, per germline. The length of the CDR3 is 14 residues. The chain's CDR3 is CASSRRVSNTEAFF. The CDR3 DNA reads as TGTGCCAGCAGCCGGCGGGTTTCGAACACTGAAGCTTTCTTT.

This clone was found once. The CDR3 is CAWSVGEAEAFF. DNA for the CDR3: TGTGCCTGGAGTGTAGGGGAGGCTGAAGCTTTCTTT. This sequence joins TRBV30 and TRBJ1-1, with a tentative D call TRBD1 (5 bases). Trimming removed 0 bases from V and 6 bases from J, with 8 bases in between. CDR3 length equals 12 residues. Germline CDR1 GTSNPN, CDR2 SVGIG (reference sequence).

This clone was detected once. The chain combines TRBV19 with TRBJ1-1, with 9 bases lining up with TRBD1. Germline V gene sequence: CDR1 LNHDA, CDR2 SQIVND (reference sequence). CDR3 size: 14 residues. V was pared by 7 bases and J by 3 bases, with 6 bases of the junction left unmatched. The CDR3 here is CASTWTGVDTEAFF. CDR3 in DNA: TGTGCCAGTACGTGGACAGGGGTGGACACTGAAGCTTTCTTT.

The rearrangement uses TRBV15 and TRBJ1-5; possibly TRBD1 for D (5 bases). Germline loops: CDR1 LNHNV, CDR2 YYDKDF (reference sequence). Trimming took 0 bases from V and 15 from J, leaving 24 bases between them. The CDR3 consists of 16 residues. The CDR3 DNA is TGTGCCACCAGCAGAGAACGAACCAGGGTAAGGGCCGAGTGGCATTTT. Protein sequence: CATSRERTRVRAEWHF.

This clone was seen only once. V is TRBV7-8 and J is TRBJ1-2; D call uncertain. The CDR3 is made up of 14 amino acids. V gave up 0 bases and J gave up 3 bases, with 8 bases separating them. Germline loops: CDR1 SGHVS, CDR2 FQNEAQ. The CDR3 bases are TGTGCCAGCAGCTTAGCGCCTCAGCACTATGGCTACACCTTC. This sequence encodes CASSLAPQHYGYTF.

This clone was counted a few times. The chain combines TRBV12-5 with TRBJ1-1; no firm D call. The CDR3 consists of 17 residues. The germline V gene has CDR1 LGHNT and CDR2 FRNRAP. Trimming left V 7 bases short and J 0 bases short, with 21 bases between. CDR3 sequence: CASASTPNSGVNTEAFF. Written as DNA, the CDR3 is TGTGCTAGTGCCTCAACCCCAAACAGCGGAGTGAACACTGAAGCTTTCTTT.

The J gene is TRBJ1-1, the V gene TRBV5-1, with D unclear. This CDR3 contains 13 residues. The V and J ends lost 5 bases and 1 base respectively, with 9 bases between them. Germline CDR1 and CDR2: SGHRS and YFSETQ. In nucleotides, the CDR3 is TGCGCCAGCAGAAATCCAGGGAACACTGAAGCTTTCTTT. It is translated as CASRNPGNTEAFF.

V gene TRBV14 combines with J gene TRBJ2-7; 7 bases fit TRBD2. CDR3 length: 14 amino acids. With V trimmed by 5 bases and J by 5 bases, 9 bases remained unmatched. Germline V gene sequence: CDR1 SGHDN, CDR2 FVKESK. This chain's CDR3 is CASSAWRGMDEQYF. The DNA of the CDR3 is TGTGCCAGCAGCGCCTGGCGGGGGATGGACGAGCAGTACTTC.

This rearrangement joins TRBV2 to TRBJ2-3, with 14 nucleotides matching TRBD2. Trimming removed 6 bases from V and 5 bases from J; junction bases left unmatched: 4. The CDR3 has 15 amino acids. From germline, CDR1 is SNHLY and CDR2 FYNNEI. The CDR3 here is CASRGLAGGVDTQYF. The CDR3 region has the DNA TGTGCCAGCAGAGGACTAGCGGGGGGCGTAGATACGCAGTATTTT.

The CDR3 here is CASSPVAGAHQETQYF. CDR3 in DNA: TGCGCCAGCAGCCCCGTCGCGGGGGCCCACCAAGAGACCCAGTACTTC. The rearrangement uses TRBV5-1 and TRBJ2-5, with a tentative D call TRBD2 (7 bases). The CDR3 is 16 residues long. Germline CDR1 is SGHRS and CDR2 is YFSETQ. The V end was cut by 4 bases, the J end by 0 bases, with 16 bases between.

The chain couples TRBV6-5 to TRBJ2-2; maybe TRBD1 (5 bases). This CDR3 has 16 amino acids. In germline, CDR1 is MNHEY, CDR2 SVGAGI. The V gene lost 0 bases and the J gene lost 4 bases, with 12 bases spanning the gap. The CDR3 region is CASSYSSQGGTGELFF. CDR3 DNA sequence: TGTGCCAGCAGTTACTCCAGCCAGGGCGGCACCGGGGAGCTGTTTTTT.

A note on this clone: Other DNA variants within this sample encode the same CDR3. This chain uses TRBV18 with TRBJ1-2, with D possibly TRBD1 on 5 matching bases. Trimming pared 2 bases from V and 3 bases from J, leaving 7 bases between. The V gene's germline CDR1 is KGHSH and CDR2 LQKENI. This CDR3 region has 13 residues. DNA of the CDR3: TGTGCCAGCTCACCAACAGGAGACTATGGCTACACCTTC. Its translation is CASSPTGDYGYTF.

This chain links TRBV2 with TRBJ1-1; the D gene is possibly TRBD1 (6 bases). The V end was cut by 9 bases, the J end by 7 bases, with 15 bases between. Germline CDR1 and CDR2: SNHLY and FYNNEI. The CDR3 consists of 12 residues. The CDR3 nucleotides are TGTGCCAGGAATTTCAGGGGCGTTGAAGCTTTCTTT. Translating gives CARNFRGVEAFF.

The V and J genes are TRBV6-5 and TRBJ1-3; D is unresolved. The CDR3 length is 16 residues. The germline V and J ends were trimmed by 4 bases and 0 bases, with 13 bases remaining between them. Germline V gene lookup returns CDR1 MNHEY and CDR2 SVGAGI. The CDR3 DNA sequence: TGTGCCAGCAGTTCGACGGACCGTGGCTCTGGAAACACCATATATTTT. Translated, it gives CASSSTDRGSGNTIYF.

The chain uses TRBV9 and TRBJ2-7; tentative D call: TRBD2 (6 bases). CDR1 SGDLS and CDR2 YYNGEE come from the germline V gene. V gave up 0 bases and J gave up 3 bases, with 16 bases separating them. There are 16 residues in the CDR3. Here the CDR3 DNA reads TGTGCCAGCAGCGTAGCTATCACAGTGGGACTCTACGAGCAGTACTTC. Translated: CASSVAITVGLYEQYF.